These T cell receptor beta chains were read from a single sample in a study of chemoradiotherapy in HPV16-positive cancers. TCRdb's table, derived via immunoSEQ multiplex PCR, lists solely in-frame clones and lacks some. Here the sample spans 5,000 or so clones, around 92% being singletons. Sampling was done from a patient who underwent chemoradiotherapy. These receptors were collected from a human donor with HPV-associated anogenital cancer. Each CDR3 is given with its conserved first and last residue. A D gene is named only where the DNA matches it firmly. Where a row states a size, it is once, few, many or the class of an expanded clone; other rows omit it.

d_call	j_call	clone_size	v_call	cdr3_aa	cdr3_nt
-	TRBJ2-5	-	TRBV7-3	CASSLEGGAGQETQYF	TGTGCCAGCAGCCTAGAGGGTGGGGCCGGTCAAGAGACCCAGTACTTC
-	TRBJ2-7	-	TRBV7-9	CASSFLGGEQYF	TGTGCCAGCAGCTTTCTGGGGGGTGAGCAGTACTTC
-	TRBJ2-1	-	TRBV7-3	CASSPQAGPYNEQFF	TGTGCCAGCAGCCCCCAGGCGGGACCTTACAATGAGCAGTTCTTC
-	TRBJ1-5	-	TRBV18	CASSTGALSNQPQHF	TGTGCCAGCTCAACGGGAGCCCTTAGCAATCAGCCCCAGCATTTT
-	TRBJ1-2	-	TRBV4-2	CASSPLGNYGYTF	TGTGCCAGCAGCCCTCTGGGGAACTATGGCTACACCTTC
TRBD1	TRBJ2-7	-	TRBV7-2	CASSPDVTGGYEQYF	TGTGCCAGCAGCCCAGACGTGACAGGGGGCTACGAGCAGTACTTC
-	TRBJ1-1	-	TRBV7-9	CASSLFVRQLENTEAFF	TGTGCCAGCAGCTTATTCGTCCGACAGCTCGAGAACACTGAAGCTTTCTTT
TRBD1	TRBJ1-3	-	TRBV27	CASSLSQGAGNTIYF	TGTGCCAGCAGTTTATCCCAGGGGGCAGGAAACACCATATATTTT
-	TRBJ2-2	once	TRBV14	CASSQRISYRSTGELFF	TGTGCCAGCAGCCAAAGAATTTCATACAGGTCCACCGGGGAGCTGTTTTTT
TRBD2	TRBJ2-1	-	TRBV27	CASSFTSGGIEQFF	TGTGCCAGCAGTTTCACTAGCGGGGGGATTGAGCAGTTCTTC
-	TRBJ1-5	once	TRBV7-2	CASSSSTLQGQPQHF	TGTGCCAGCAGCTCCTCCACCCTACAGGGCCAGCCCCAGCATTTT
-	TRBJ2-2	-	TRBV2	CASSAGQIAPGELFF	TGTGCCAGCAGTGCGGGACAAATAGCACCCGGGGAGCTGTTTTTT
TRBD2	TRBJ2-5	-	TRBV7-9	CASSLAALRAGGNSETQYF	TGTGCCAGCAGCTTAGCAGCCCTCCGAGCGGGGGGAAATTCTGAGACCCAGTACTTC
-	TRBJ2-7	-	TRBV5-4	CASSLEPLAGYEQYF	TGTGCCAGCAGCTTGGAACCCCTAGCCGGGTACGAGCAGTACTTC
-	TRBJ1-2	-	TRBV6-1	CASRSRAVHYGYTF	TGTGCCAGCAGAAGCCGGGCTGTTCACTATGGCTACACCTTC
-	TRBJ2-2	-	TRBV7-2	CASSLQLAGELFF	TGTGCCAGCAGCTTACAGTTGGCCGGGGAGCTGTTTTTT
-	TRBJ2-7	-	TRBV15	CATSRRFERLDDEQYF	TGTGCCACCAGCAGGCGATTCGAAAGGCTGGATGACGAGCAGTACTTC
-	TRBJ1-4	-	TRBV9	CASSVGQDEKLFF	TGTGCCAGCAGCGTGGGGCAGGACGAAAAACTGTTTTTT
TRBD1	TRBJ1-4	-	TRBV7-6	CASSPRRMTGASEKLFF	TGTGCCAGCAGCCCGCGGCGAATGACAGGGGCGAGTGAAAAACTGTTTTTT
TRBD1	TRBJ1-2	-	TRBV2	CASSEGDRPYGYTF	TGTGCCAGCAGTGAGGGGGACAGGCCATATGGCTACACCTTC
-	TRBJ1-1	-	TRBV10-1	CAPLGKGPNTEAFF	TGCGCCCCCTTAGGCAAGGGGCCGAACACTGAAGCTTTCTTT
-	TRBJ1-4	-	TRBV5-1	CASSLVGADGEKLFF	TGCGCCAGCAGCTTGGTGGGAGCGGATGGTGAAAAACTGTTTTTT
-	TRBJ1-2	few	TRBV29-1	CSAPGTYYGYTF	TGCAGCGCCCCCGGGACGTACTATGGCTACACCTTC
-	TRBJ2-7	-	TRBV20-1	CSAPQGYEQYF	TGCAGTGCTCCTCAGGGCTACGAGCAGTACTTC
TRBD1	TRBJ1-2	-	TRBV2	CASSGDRGNYGYTF	TGTGCCAGCAGTGGAGACAGGGGCAACTATGGCTACACCTTC
TRBD1	TRBJ1-2	-	TRBV19	CASSIGGTGPHGYTF	TGTGCCAGTAGTATAGGTGGGACAGGGCCTCATGGCTACACCTTC
TRBD2	TRBJ2-1	-	TRBV7-3	CASSLVSGAPNNNEQFF	TGTGCCAGCAGCTTGGTTAGCGGGGCACCGAATAACAATGAGCAGTTCTTC
-	TRBJ2-7	-	TRBV2	CASSDQTAHEQYF	TGTGCCAGCAGTGATCAGACAGCCCACGAGCAGTACTTC
TRBD2	TRBJ2-1	-	TRBV2	CASSLVAGGQWNEQFF	TGTGCCAGCAGCCTCGTAGCGGGGGGGCAGTGGAATGAGCAGTTCTTC
-	TRBJ2-1	-	TRBV7-2	CASSPQGNEQFF	TGTGCCAGCAGTCCCCAGGGGAATGAGCAGTTCTTC
-	TRBJ2-6	-	TRBV5-1	CASSLAVTASSGANVLTF	TGCGCCAGCAGCTTGGCCGTAACAGCGAGCTCTGGGGCCAACGTCCTGACTTTC
-	TRBJ1-5	-	TRBV10-3	CAISDGAAWPQHF	TGTGCCATCAGTGATGGGGCCGCTTGGCCCCAGCATTTT
-	TRBJ1-1	-	TRBV2	CASSAGQNTEAFF	TGTGCCAGCAGTGCTGGGCAGAACACTGAAGCTTTCTTT
-	TRBJ1-4	few	TRBV19	CASGQKGGHGEKLFF	TGTGCCAGTGGCCAAAAAGGGGGGCACGGAGAAAAACTGTTTTTT
-	TRBJ2-1	once	TRBV6-5	CASSYSGIGGVEQFF	TGTGCCAGCAGTTACTCGGGAATAGGGGGGGTGGAGCAGTTCTTC
-	TRBJ2-3	-	TRBV12-5	CASDIGVTRSTDTQYF	TGTGCTAGTGACATCGGGGTGACCCGCAGCACAGATACGCAGTATTTT
TRBD1	TRBJ1-2	-	TRBV29-1	CSVEDPTGAYGYTF	TGCAGCGTTGAAGATCCCACAGGGGCCTATGGCTACACCTTC
-	TRBJ1-4	-	TRBV18	CASSPVGSGYEKLFF	TGTGCCAGCTCACCTGTCGGGTCAGGGTATGAAAAACTGTTTTTT
TRBD1	TRBJ1-1	-	TRBV6-4	CASRLRQGGTEAFF	TGTGCCAGCAGACTCCGACAGGGTGGGACTGAAGCTTTCTTT
-	TRBJ1-1	-	TRBV16	CASSQFGPNTEAFF	TGTGCCAGCAGCCAATTCGGTCCGAACACTGAAGCTTTCTTT
TRBD2	TRBJ2-5	-	TRBV5-1	CASSLEIAGGWETQYF	TGCGCCAGCAGCTTGGAGATAGCGGGGGGCTGGGAGACCCAGTACTTC
-	TRBJ2-7	-	TRBV6-6	CASSYSTGMPYEQYF	TGTGCCAGCAGTTACTCGACAGGTATGCCCTACGAGCAGTACTTC
-	TRBJ2-1	-	TRBV19	CASRHSGAYNEQFF	TGTGCCAGTAGACATTCGGGGGCCTACAATGAGCAGTTCTTC
TRBD1	TRBJ1-1	once	TRBV9	CASSPRRTGKDEAFF	TGTGCCAGCAGCCCGCGACGGACAGGGAAGGATGAAGCTTTCTTT
TRBD2	TRBJ2-1	-	TRBV27	CASSPGGVAHSYNEQFF	TGTGCCAGCAGTCCTGGGGGGGTGGCTCACTCCTACAATGAGCAGTTCTTC
-	TRBJ2-1	-	TRBV4-3	CASSQDRSPYNEQFF	TGCGCCAGCAGCCAAGACCGGTCCCCCTACAATGAGCAGTTCTTC
TRBD1	TRBJ2-3	-	TRBV12-5	CASGAGGRTDTQYF	TGTGCTAGTGGTGCAGGGGGCCGAACAGATACGCAGTATTTT
-	TRBJ1-5	-	TRBV4-3	CASSQDLFESNQPQHF	TGCGCCAGCAGCCAAGATCTTTTCGAATCCAATCAGCCCCAGCATTTT
-	TRBJ1-4	-	TRBV5-1	CASTPGTLNEKLFF	TGCGCCAGCACCCCCGGGACACTGAATGAAAAACTGTTTTTT
-	TRBJ2-1	-	TRBV19	CASSTGSDYNEQFF	TGTGCCAGTAGTACCGGGAGCGACTACAATGAGCAGTTCTTC
-	TRBJ1-1	-	TRBV5-1	CASSLAGTMNTEAFF	TGCGCCAGCAGCTTGGCCGGGACAATGAACACTGAAGCTTTCTTT
-	TRBJ1-4	-	TRBV6-5	CASSLGDSGEKLFF	TGTGCCAGCAGTTTGGGAGACAGTGGTGAAAAACTGTTTTTT
-	TRBJ1-1	-	TRBV10-2	CASSPGPNREAFF	TGCGCCAGCAGCCCAGGCCCTAATCGTGAAGCTTTCTTT
-	TRBJ2-1	-	TRBV6-4	CASSDSNHNEQFF	TGTGCCAGCAGTGACTCGAACCACAATGAGCAGTTCTTC